The sequence of this T cell receptor beta chain was determined in a study of shared clonotypes between healthy human individuals. Profiled with immunoSEQ multiplex PCR; TCRdb holds only in-frame clones, not every one. The data contain 1.5 million to 2.5 million clones, over 85% of them singletons. The CDR3 length is 14 residues. The germline V gene has CDR1 SQVTM and CDR2 ANQGSEA. After removal of 7 bases from V and 8 bases from J, the junction contained 14 bases not matched to a gene. Positively selected for CCR7, the CD45RO-negative cells used as naive CD8 cells excluded terminally differentiated effector memory CD45RA+ cells.

V and J are TRBV29-1 and TRBJ1-2; 9 nucleotides align to TRBD1. The material sequenced was naive CD8+ T cells sorted from blood. This clonotype was obtained from a young man in good health. This CDR3 is CSANPETGGGGYTF. The CDR3 bases are TGCAGCGCCAACCCTGAGACAGGGGGTGGGGGCTACACCTTC.